Each of the 31 T cell receptor beta chains below was sequenced from the same sample in a study of cytomegalovirus exposure and HLA in healthy donors. This PCR relied on a set of 60 Vbeta primers and 13 Jbeta primers. Data came from immunoSEQ multiplex PCR; TCRdb stores just in-frame clones and leaves some out. The sample has roughly 69,000 clones, approximately 76% seen once. Sample: PBMCs. The receptors come from a man in his fifties in good health and CMV-seronegative.

This chain uses TRBV19 with TRBJ1-5; 8 nucleotides line up with TRBD1. Germline assignment: CDR1 LNHDA and CDR2 SQIVND (reference sequence). V shed 5 bases and J 3 bases; nucleotides not matched to a gene: 6. The CDR3 contains 15 residues. The CDR3 DNA follows: TGTGCCAGTAGTGCCAGACAGGGGCCCAATCAGCCCCAGCATTTT. The encoded protein is CASSARQGPNQPQHF.

V is TRBV7-2 and J is TRBJ2-7; D is possibly TRBD2 (5 bases). CDR3 length equals 17 residues. Germline assignment: CDR1 SGHTA and CDR2 FQGNSA. Trimming stripped 2 bases from V and 2 bases from J, with 19 bases between. The CDR3: CASSLSFNSALAYEQYF. CDR3 nucleotides: TGTGCCAGCAGCTTAAGTTTCAATAGCGCGCTGGCCTACGAGCAGTACTTC.

This clone turned up a few times. The rearrangement uses TRBV4-2 and TRBJ1-2; no clear D gene. V lost 0 bases, J lost 8 bases, and 19 bases lay in between. This CDR3 contains 16 residues. CDR1 is LGHNA, CDR2 YNFKEQ, per germline. CDR3 sequence (DNA): TGTGCCAGCAGCCAAGAAGTAGGGCGAGGGCCCGGGGGCTACACCTTC. This gives the protein CASSQEVGRGPGGYTF.

This clone was seen a few times. This chain connects TRBV6-1 to TRBJ1-5; D is possibly TRBD1 (5 bases). The CDR3 loop spans 17 amino acids. Germline V gives CDR1 MNHNS, CDR2 SASEGT. Trimming stripped 1 base from V and 2 bases from J, with 15 bases between. Written as DNA, the CDR3 is TGTGCCAGCAGTGAAGAGGTTGGGGGACTAGGCAATCAGCCCCAGCATTTT. Translated: CASSEEVGGLGNQPQHF.

This rearrangement joins TRBV30 to TRBJ1-5, with 8 positions matching TRBD1. The V gene end was trimmed by 3 bases and the J gene end by 4 bases; junction bases not matched to a gene: 8. The CDR3 is 15 amino acids. Per the germline V gene, CDR1 is GTSNPN and CDR2 is SVGIG (reference sequence). For the CDR3, the DNA is TGTGCCTGGAGCCGTGGGGGACAGGAAAATCAGCCCCAGCATTTT. Residues: CAWSRGGQENQPQHF. The whole variable domain, remainder taken from reference TRBV30 and TRBJ1-5, is SQTIHQWPATLVQPVGSPLSLECTVEGTSNPNLYWYRQAAGRGLQLLFYSVGIGQISSEVPQNLSASRPQDRQFILSSKKLLLSDSGFYLCAWSRGGQENQPQHFGDGTRLSIL.

This clone showed up just once. The chain combines TRBV30 with TRBJ1-6; 10 bases line up with TRBD1. Trimming at V came to 4 bases and at J to 8 bases, leaving 5 bases not matched to a gene. The CDR3 runs to 14 residues. CDR1 is GTSNPN, CDR2 SVGIG, per germline (reference sequence). CDR3 DNA sequence: TGTGCCTGGACCCGACAGGGGGCGCATTCACCCCTCCACTTT. Translating it yields CAWTRQGAHSPLHF.

The chain employs TRBV10-3 and TRBJ2-7, with D possibly TRBD2 on 5 matching bases. From germline, CDR1 is ENHRY and CDR2 SYGVKD. V lost 2 bases and J lost 5, with 16 bases in between. There are 15 residues in the CDR3. The CDR3, as DNA: TGTGCCATCAGTGAGCGTGGCCTCCAGAGGGACGAGCAGTACTTC. This translates into CAISERGLQRDEQYF.

Points on this clone: At one end, the junction sequence differs from germline, possibly due to a read error. The identical CDR3 is also encoded by other nucleotide sequences in the sample. V and J are TRBV6-6 and TRBJ1-5; TRBD1 might be the D (5 bases). There are 15 residues in the CDR3. Germline V CDR1 and CDR2: MNHNY, SVGAGI (reference sequence). The CDR3: CASSSGGGRNQPQHF. CDR3 nucleotide sequence: TGCGCCAGCAGCTCGGGGGGGGGTCGCAATCAGCCCCAGCATTTT.

The chain links TRBV6-1 to TRBJ1-6; 9 bases match TRBD1. The germline V gene encodes CDR1 MNHNS and CDR2 SASEGT. This CDR3 is built from 14 residues. Trimming at V came to 8 bases and at J to 10 bases, leaving 9 bases not matched to a gene. Here the CDR3 reads CASRAWTGDSPLHF. The CDR3 DNA is TGTGCCAGCCGGGCTTGGACAGGGGACTCACCCCTCCACTTT.

The chain recombines TRBV18 with TRBJ1-1; D might be TRBD1 (5 bases). With 5 bases removed from V and 5 bases from J, the gap between germline ends came to 12 bases. The CDR3 is 13 amino acids. In germline, CDR1 is KGHSH, CDR2 LQKENI. Here the CDR3 reads CASSRQGGTEAFF. CDR3 nucleotide sequence: TGTGCCAGCTCAAGGCAGGGTGGGACTGAAGCTTTCTTT.

The J gene is TRBJ1-1, the V gene TRBV9, with D possibly matching TRBD1 (5 bases). The CDR3 runs 14 residues. Trimming removed 0 bases at V and 3 bases at J, with 9 bases between. CDR1 and CDR2 (germline): SGDLS, YYNGEE. CDR3 DNA: TGTGCCAGCAGCGTAGACGACAGCCACACTGAAGCTTTCTTT. Protein sequence: CASSVDDSHTEAFF.

This clone was observed a handful of times. V usage is TRBV27 and J usage is TRBJ1-2; D is ambiguous. This CDR3 region has 14 residues. Germline V gene data show CDR1 as MNHEY and CDR2 as SMNVEV (reference sequence). Trimming pared 4 bases from V and 2 bases from J, leaving 11 bases between. CDR3 sequence: CASSYWGGNYGYTF. The CDR3 DNA is TGTGCCAGCAGTTATTGGGGAGGGAACTATGGCTACACCTTC.

The rearrangement uses TRBV7-3 and TRBJ2-5; 7 positions agree with TRBD2. V lost 5 bases and J lost 1; bases outside the gene matches: 7. This CDR3 contains 15 residues. The V gene's germline CDR1 is SGHTA and CDR2 FQGTGA. CDR3 loop: CASSPMRGTQETQYF. In DNA form, the CDR3 reads TGTGCCAGCAGCCCCATGCGGGGGACCCAAGAGACCCAGTACTTC.

The CDR3 sequence is CASSFGREQFF. In DNA form, the CDR3 reads TGCGCCAGCAGCTTTGGCAGGGAGCAGTTCTTC. V and J are TRBV5-1 and TRBJ2-1; D gene uncertain. From germline, CDR1 is SGHRS and CDR2 YFSETQ. Deletions cut 2 bases from V and 10 bases from J, with 7 bases between. The CDR3 runs to 11 residues.

The J gene is TRBJ2-1, the V gene TRBV7-9; perhaps TRBD1 as D (6 bases). In germline, CDR1 is SEHNR, CDR2 FQNEAQ (reference sequence). The CDR3 has 13 amino acids. With 5 bases removed from V and 3 bases from J, the gap between germline ends came to 8 bases. The CDR3 reads CASSPTGYNEQFF. Written as DNA, the CDR3 is TGTGCCAGCAGCCCGACAGGCTACAATGAGCAGTTCTTC.

In nucleotides, the CDR3 is TGTGCCAGCAGTGAAGCGCTATCAGCGGGGGCACCGGCAGATACGCAGTATTTT. This codes for CASSEALSAGAPADTQYF. The chain recombines TRBV2 with TRBJ2-3, with 8 bases matching TRBD2. In germline, CDR1 is SNHLY, CDR2 FYNNEI. J was trimmed by 4 bases and V by 0 bases; bases with no gene match: 12. The CDR3 covers 18 residues.

The table lists this clone with a few counts. This chain uses TRBV29-1 with TRBJ1-1, with 8 nucleotides matching TRBD1. This CDR3 contains 11 residues. The trim removed 7 bases at V and 4 bases at J, leaving 2 bases unmatched. Per the germline V gene, CDR1 is SQVTM and CDR2 is ANQGSEA. CDR3 coding DNA: TGCAGCGGCGACAGGGGCACTGAAGCTTTCTTT. This gives the protein CSGDRGTEAFF.

The V call is TRBV19, the J call TRBJ2-7; 9 bases fit TRBD1. This CDR3 comprises 14 residues. In germline, CDR1 is LNHDA, CDR2 SQIVND (reference sequence). The trim removed 6 bases at V and 3 bases at J, leaving 6 bases unmatched. CDR3 coding DNA: TGTGCCAGTAGCTGGGGACAGGGTGACTACGAGCAGTACTTC. It translates to CASSWGQGDYEQYF.

The genes are TRBV2 and TRBJ2-7; D is uncertain. The V end lost 7 bases, the J end lost 0 bases, and 10 bases lay between the germline ends. The CDR3 runs 13 residues. CDR1 SNHLY and CDR2 FYNNEI come from the germline V gene. The CDR3 spells CASIYSSSYEQYF. CDR3 sequence (DNA): TGTGCCAGCATTTACAGCAGCTCCTACGAGCAGTACTTC.

V gene TRBV9 combines with J gene TRBJ2-7; possibly TRBD2 for D (5 bases). The CDR3 spans 13 residues. Trimming shortened V by 5 bases and J by 2 bases, and 11 bases separated the two germline ends. CDR1 is SGDLS and CDR2 is YYNGEE in the germline V gene. In DNA form, the CDR3 reads TGTGCCAGCAGTGAGGGTCTGGCCTACGAGCAGTACTTC. Amino acids: CASSEGLAYEQYF.

This sequence joins TRBV27 and TRBJ1-4, with a tentative D call TRBD1 (5 bases). CDR1 and CDR2 (germline): MNHEY, SMNVEV (reference sequence). This CDR3 contains 15 residues. V lost 5 bases and J lost 8, with 18 bases in between. The CDR3 sequence: CASSRLWGGEEKLFF. The CDR3 DNA sequence: TGTGCCAGCAGTCGCCTTTGGGGGGGAGAGGAAAAACTGTTTTTT.

This clone has just a few counts. V and J are TRBV5-1 and TRBJ2-5; 7 nucleotides match TRBD2. Looked up from germline, CDR1 is SGHRS and CDR2 is YFSETQ. After removal of 4 bases from V and 5 bases from J, the junction contained 8 bases not matched to a gene. The CDR3 totals 14 residues. The CDR3: CASSGGVSGETQYF. The CDR3 DNA is TGCGCCAGCAGCGGGGGGGTGAGCGGGGAGACCCAGTACTTC.

V usage is TRBV29-1 and J usage is TRBJ1-1; D perhaps matches TRBD1 (5 bases). This CDR3 contains 10 residues. Germline CDR1 SQVTM, CDR2 ANQGSEA. The germline V and J ends were trimmed by 4 bases and 8 bases, with 8 bases remaining between them. The CDR3 spells CSVGRTEAFF. The DNA of the CDR3 is TGCAGCGTTGGACGGACAGAAGCTTTCTTT.

The chain is built from TRBV19 and TRBJ2-6; 7 nucleotides match TRBD1. Germline V lookup: CDR1 LNHDA, CDR2 SQIVND (reference sequence). The CDR3 totals 14 residues. V lost 8 bases to trimming and J lost 3 bases; unmatched junction nucleotides: 4. CDR3 bases: TGTGCCAGTGGTACAGGGGATGGGGCCAACGTCCTGACTTTC. The encoded protein is CASGTGDGANVLTF.

The rearrangement joins TRBV6-1 to TRBJ2-3; D is possibly TRBD2 (6 bases). The CDR3 is made up of 15 amino acids. The V and J ends lost 1 base and 4 bases respectively, with 12 bases between them. The germline CDR1 and CDR2 sequences are MNHNS and SASEGT. The CDR3 DNA is TGTGCCAGCAGTGAAGAGGCGGGGCCCCCAGATACGCAGTATTTT. The encoded protein is CASSEEAGPPDTQYF.

This clone was recorded only once. The same CDR3 arises from other DNA sequences in this sample as well. The rearrangement joins TRBV11-2 to TRBJ2-5; 12 bases agree with TRBD2. Per germline, CDR1 SGHAT and CDR2 FQNNGV. V lost 5 bases, J lost 8 bases, and 9 bases stayed unmatched. This CDR3 is 15 amino acids long. The DNA for the CDR3 is TGTGCCAGCAGCCCTAGCGGGGGGGCGTGGGAAACCCAGTACTTC. Translating gives CASSPSGGAWETQYF.

In this sample, this clone turned up a few times. The chain is built from TRBV5-6 and TRBJ1-4; the D gene is possibly TRBD1 (6 bases). The CDR3 is 16 amino acids. V was clipped by 0 bases and J by 7 bases, with 16 bases between them. From germline, CDR1 is SGHDT and CDR2 YYEEEE. CDR3 residues: CASSLGGGSGAEKLFF. The CDR3, as DNA: TGTGCCAGCAGCTTGGGAGGGGGATCAGGAGCTGAAAAACTGTTTTTT. Full variable domain (rest looked up from reference TRBV5-6 and TRBJ1-4): DAGVTQSPTHLIKTRGQQVTLRCSPKSGHDTVSWYQQALGQGPQFIFQYYEEEERQRGNFPDRFSGHQFPNYSSELNVNALLLGDSALYLCASSLGGGSGAEKLFFGSGTQLSVL.

This clone was found a few times. The chain uses TRBV5-8 and TRBJ2-7, with 13 bases aligning to TRBD2. The V and J ends lost 2 bases and 1 base, in that order; junction bases with no gene match: 6. Germline V lookup: CDR1 SGHTS, CDR2 YDEGEE. This CDR3 comprises 17 residues. The CDR3 is CASSFPGTSGASYEQYF. The DNA of the CDR3 is TGTGCCAGCAGCTTTCCCGGGACTAGCGGGGCGTCCTACGAGCAGTACTTC.

V and J are TRBV5-1 and TRBJ1-1; D remains unclear. CDR1 is SGHRS, CDR2 YFSETQ, per germline. The length of the CDR3 is 14 residues. V was trimmed by 4 bases and J by 6 bases, leaving 16 bases between them. The CDR3 sequence: CASSPFAGSSEAFF. In DNA form, the CDR3 reads TGCGCCAGCAGCCCCTTTGCGGGGTCGTCTGAAGCTTTCTTT.

This chain connects TRBV7-8 to TRBJ2-1; 7 bases fit TRBD2. Germline assignment: CDR1 SGHVS and CDR2 FQNEAQ. The CDR3 contains 17 residues. J lost 2 bases, V lost 4 bases, and 11 bases had no gene match. The CDR3 loop reads CASSSGRLAAPYNEQFF. In DNA form, the CDR3 reads TGTGCCAGCAGCTCGGGCCGACTAGCAGCCCCCTACAATGAGCAGTTCTTC.

The chain carries TRBV15 and TRBJ1-4; 7 bases match TRBD1. Germline V gene lookup returns CDR1 LNHNV and CDR2 YYDKDF (reference sequence). V dropped 4 bases and J dropped 5; count of bases not matched to a gene: 13. The CDR3 consists of 17 residues. CDR3 sequence reads: CATSIRQGGGMNEKLFF. CDR3 in DNA: TGTGCCACCAGCATAAGACAGGGTGGGGGTATGAATGAAAAACTGTTTTTT.